The rows below give T cell receptor beta chains drawn from one sample of a study of OX40 agonist ivuxolimab in advanced cancers. Profiling relied on immunoSEQ multiplex PCR, and the TCRdb table lists in-frame clones only, not all of them. This table holds about 70,000 clones, roughly 77% found once. The specimen was CD4+ or CD8+ T cells sorted from blood, collected in a trial of the OX40 agonist ivuxolimab. The receptors stem from an adult with an advanced solid tumor such as melanoma, head and neck, liver or kidney cancer. Both conserved end residues are part of each CDR3. The order of the fields is V gene, clone size, CDR3 length, CDR3 protein. Expanded clones are given a class, and other clones once, few, many or no size at all.

>TRBV9|NA|15
CASSAQQGVLGGYTF
>TRBV5-1|NA|16
CASSSTGGSMNTEAFF
>TRBV11-2|once|15
CASSLGPGTTIQLYF
>TRBV7-8|NA|16
CASSLARSSMNTEAFF
>TRBV19|NA|15
CASSRQGTPNTEAFF
>TRBV6-6|once|15
CASSSGGTANNEQFF
>TRBV9|NA|16
CASSVQVAGSYNEQFF
>TRBV6-1|medium-sized|15
CASSEVAGGTDTQYF
>TRBV6-1|NA|14
CASNRDRGRYEQYF
>TRBV6-6|many|12
CASSLTGDEQFF
>TRBV15|few|18
CATSIRWRQGRRRGTQYF
>TRBV11-2|NA|14
CASSLAVTYYEQYF
>TRBV18|NA|15
CASSPGQGSGSPLHF
>TRBV2|once|13
CASSEARRSEQYF
>TRBV27|few|12
CASSTQGGGYTF
>TRBV9|NA|16
CASSKLAGGATDTQYF
>TRBV4-1|NA|14
CASSQDNSNQPQHF
>TRBV5-5|few|14
CASSRTGSPDTQYF
>TRBV6-1|few|14
CASSGGGVNSPLHF
>TRBV19|NA|13
CASSLDVLYGYTF
>TRBV7-2|once|15
CASSLAVTSVGELFF
>TRBV4-1|NA|16
CASSQQLAGSYNEQFF
>TRBV4-2|NA|13
CASSLGQGVGYTF
>TRBV6-5|NA|15
CASSYSTGGGYEQYF
>TRBV6-1|NA|15
CASRAPAGGGYEQYF
>TRBV9|NA|15
CASSVVAGAYNEQFF
>TRBV7-9|NA|16
CASSFDAVPPRNEQYF
>TRBV6-5|once|13
CASSGYRRTEAFF
>TRBV7-2|NA|16
CASSWGQSSYNSPLHF
>TRBV7-2|medium-sized|15
CASSPSGTTGYEQYF
>TRBV10-1|few|12
CASSDPQGEQYF
>TRBV19|NA|14
CASSIFWGDQPQHF
>TRBV30|NA|13
CAWSVRKGTEKCF
>TRBV4-2|NA|18
CASSQEGPTGVDPNGYTF
>TRBV2|once|13
CASSEEHNYGYTF
>TRBV19|NA|12
CASNPSQGSAFF
>TRBV5-1|once|15
CASSLGVGGNYEQYF
>TRBV5-1|few|13
CASHDSTRGEAFF
>TRBV2|few|13
CASSEAKATEAFF
>TRBV2|NA|14
CASSMTGSNQPQHF
>TRBV4-1|NA|15
CASSRLDRGDYGYTF
>TRBV5-4|NA|15
CASSGPDKDLNEQFF
>TRBV9|few|16
CASSPPGLLEADTQYF
>TRBV5-1|NA|14
CASSLDREGDTQYF
>TRBV5-4|NA|14
CASSSGRGDEEQFF
>TRBV19|NA|13
CASSIQGVQPQHF
>TRBV7-8|NA|14
CASSEGVSNQPQHF
>TRBV7-2|NA|14
CASNLGVLNTEAFF
>TRBV18|NA|12
CASSRDQETQYF
>TRBV9|NA|16
CASSVGRELAKNIQYF
>TRBV20-1|NA|10
CSAGTAEAFF